These 17 T cell receptor beta chains share one sample of origin, sequenced in a study of tumor and adjacent non-tumor tissue in lung cancer. Three rounds of nested PCR, following a modified ARM-PCR protocol, produced the TCRbeta library. TCRdb called the multiplex PCR reads again in MiXCR, with one record for every CDR3 protein. The sample has 120,000 or so distinct CDR3 sequences; approximately 71% are singletons. The template was RNA from unsorted bulk tissue. Source material: lung tumor tissue. Receptor source: a man aged 30 to 45 with non-small cell lung cancer.

To note about this clonotype: One base away lies a much larger clone, so this may be a sequencing read error. V gene TRBV4-2 combines with J gene TRBJ2-3, with 7 bases identical to TRBD2. This CDR3 is 15 amino acids long. From germline, CDR1 is LGHNA and CDR2 YNFKEQ. CDR3 sequence reads: CASSRAGSSTDAQYF. The CDR3 region has the DNA TGTGCCAGCAGCCGAGCGGGGTCTAGCACAGATGCGCAGTATTTT.

This clonotype was seen many times. The gene calls are TRBV20-1 and TRBJ2-2; TRBD2 matches 10 bases. Germline V gene sequence: CDR1 DFQATT, CDR2 SNEGSKA (reference sequence). This CDR3 contains 15 residues. With V trimmed by 0 bases and J by 3 bases, 1 base remained unmatched. For the CDR3, the DNA is TGCAGTGCTAGAGATGGACTAGCGGACACCGGGGAGCTGTTTTTT. Translating gives CSARDGLADTGELFF.

This clonotype was seen a few times. This chain links TRBV6-5 with TRBJ1-2; possibly TRBD1 for D (5 bases). CDR3 size: 15 residues. Germline values: CDR1 MNHEY, CDR2 SVGAGI. The ends were cut back, 0 bases at V and 3 bases at J, with 11 bases in the middle. For the CDR3, the DNA is TGTGCCAGCAGTTACTCGAAGGGGACGTACTATGGCTACACCTTC. Amino acids: CASSYSKGTYYGYTF.

A note on this clonotype: One end of the junction is discordant with germline, which a read error may explain. The chain joins TRBV24-1 to TRBJ2-2, with 8 nucleotides matching TRBD2. CDR1 is KGHDR, CDR2 SFDVKD, per germline. This CDR3 contains 16 residues. The DNA of the CDR3 is TGTGCCACTAGTGAAGCGGGAGTAGGGAACACCGGGGGGCTCTTTTTT. It specifies CATSEAGVGNTGGLFF.

On this clonotype: A much bigger clone sits one base away, suggesting this may be a read error. The rearrangement joins TRBV6-5 to TRBJ1-4; the match to TRBD1 covers 9 bases. CDR1 and CDR2 from the germline V gene are MNHEY and SVGAGI. CDR3 size: 16 residues. CDR3 region: CASSYATGTGNEKLIF. The CDR3 DNA sequence: TGTGCCAGCAGTTACGCAACCGGGACAGGGAATGAAAAACTGATTTTT.

Note on this clonotype: A much bigger clone sits one base away, suggesting this may be a read error. The chain combines TRBV6-2 or TRBV6-3 with TRBJ2-7, with 8 bases matching TRBD1. The CDR3 runs to 14 residues. J gave up 6 bases and V 6 bases, and 10 bases lay outside the gene matches. The germline CDR1 and CDR2 sequences are MNHEY and SVGEGT. The CDR3 region has the DNA TGTGCCAGCAGACCCTACAGGGGGTACGTCGAGCAGTACTTC. It codes for CASRPYRGYVEQYF.

The chain couples TRBV20-1 to TRBJ1-1; D is unresolved. The CDR3 runs 14 residues. Trimming stripped 3 bases from V and 1 base from J, with 12 bases between. CDR1 is DFQATT, CDR2 SNEGSKA, per germline (reference sequence). CDR3 DNA sequence: TGCAGTGCTAGTTCCGGCCCGGAGAACACTGAAGCTTTCTTT. Translating gives CSASSGPENTEAFF.

A note on this clonotype: This may be a read error, as it is one base from a much larger clone. This chain links TRBV12-5 with TRBJ1-5, with 7 positions matching TRBD1. The CDR3 loop spans 14 amino acids. Germline V CDR1 and CDR2: LGHNT, FRNRAP. With 7 bases clipped from V and 5 bases from J, the junction kept 8 bases outside the gene matches. The CDR3 reads CASVSDREYQPQHF. CDR3 DNA: TGTGCTAGTGTCTCCGACAGGGAGTATCAGCCCCAGCATTTT.

The chain couples TRBV11-3 to TRBJ2-1; D is uncertain. This CDR3 spans 13 amino acids. V was cut by 5 bases and J by 8 bases, with 13 bases left in between. Germline V gene data show CDR1 as SGHNT and CDR2 as YENEEA. The CDR3 region has the DNA TGTGCCAGCAGCCCCCCACCTGACGATGAGCAGTTCTTC. Amino acid sequence: CASSPPPDDEQFF.

A word on this clonotype: It may be a read error: a sequence one base away is much more abundant. The J gene is TRBJ1-2, the V gene TRBV20-1; possible D gene TRBD1, 5 bases. The CDR3 spans 15 residues. V lost 3 bases, J lost 6 bases, and 20 bases lay in between. Germline lookup yields CDR1 DFQATT and CDR2 SNEGSKA (reference sequence). CDR3 region: CSARSLTRGVDGYTF. The CDR3 nucleotides read TGCAGTGCTAGGTCCCTCACGAGAGGGGTGGATGGCTACACCTTC.

This clonotype has a handful of counts. The V gene is TRBV5-1, the J gene TRBJ1-6, with TRBD1 matching over 11 bases. CDR3 length equals 17 residues. CDR1 and CDR2 (germline): SGHRS, YFSETQ. Unmatched junction bases numbered 5, after V lost 0 bases and J lost 6 bases. The CDR3 spells CASSLEGTGGFNSPLHF. As DNA, the CDR3 is TGCGCCAGCAGCTTGGAAGGGACAGGGGGTTTTAATTCACCCCTCCACTTT.

This clonotype was counted a single time. This clone may be a read error of a much larger clone one base away. The V gene is TRBV6-1, the J gene TRBJ1-5; no definite D call. Per the germline V gene, CDR1 is MNHNS and CDR2 is SASEGT. The CDR3 is 13 amino acids. Here the CDR3 DNA reads TGTGTCAGCACGGCGAATAGCAATCAGCCCCAGCATTTT. This sequence encodes CVSTANSNQPQHF.

This clonotype was detected only a few times. The CDR3 protein is CASSYVGITEAFF. CDR3 sequence (DNA): TGTGCCAGCAGTTACGTGGGTATCACTGAAGCTTTCTTT. V is TRBV6-5 and J is TRBJ1-1; D uncertain. The CDR3 covers 13 residues. Per the germline V gene, CDR1 is MNHEY and CDR2 is SVGAGI. Trimming pared 2 bases from V and 4 bases from J, leaving 8 bases between.

This clonotype has only a few counts. Since the CDR3 does not end with the conserved phenylalanine or tryptophan, this likely comes from a read error. The J gene is TRBJ2-7, the V gene TRBV6-5; tentatively, D is TRBD1 (6 bases). The CDR3 covers 16 residues. Germline V lookup: CDR1 MNHEY, CDR2 SVGAGI. Trimming shortened V by 2 bases and J by 7 bases, and 21 bases separated the two germline ends. The CDR3 nucleotides are TGTGCCAGCAGTTACCCTAAATTAGGGGGATCTAAGGAGCAGTACCTC. This translates into CASSYPKLGGSKEQYL.

On this clonotype: A much more abundant neighbour one base away suggests this may be a read error. The chain links TRBV12-3 or TRBV12-4 to TRBJ2-5; D is unresolved. The germline V and J ends were trimmed by 5 bases and 1 base, with 8 bases remaining between them. There are 13 residues in the CDR3. The CDR3 region is CASSVQIQETQYF. CDR3 nucleotide sequence: TGTGCCAGCAGTGTGCAAATCCAAGAGACCCAGTACTTC.

The chain couples TRBV28 to TRBJ2-3, with 9 bases matching TRBD1. Per the germline V gene, CDR1 is MDHEN and CDR2 is SYDVKM. Trimming removed 6 bases from V and 5 bases from J; junction bases left unmatched: 6. The CDR3 contains 14 residues. The CDR3 here is CASRREDRGDTQYF. The CDR3 region has the DNA TGTGCCAGCAGGCGAGAGGACAGGGGAGATACGCAGTATTTT.

This clonotype occurred many times. This chain uses TRBV6-5 with TRBJ1-4; 10 nucleotides agree with TRBD1. Germline loops: CDR1 MNHEY, CDR2 SVGAGI. CDR3 length: 18 residues. V shed 6 bases, J shed 2 bases, and the junction held 12 bases outside the gene matches. The CDR3 region is CASRPSGGQGITNEKLFF. The DNA of the CDR3 is TGTGCCAGCAGACCCTCGGGGGGACAGGGGATCACTAATGAAAAACTGTTTTTT.